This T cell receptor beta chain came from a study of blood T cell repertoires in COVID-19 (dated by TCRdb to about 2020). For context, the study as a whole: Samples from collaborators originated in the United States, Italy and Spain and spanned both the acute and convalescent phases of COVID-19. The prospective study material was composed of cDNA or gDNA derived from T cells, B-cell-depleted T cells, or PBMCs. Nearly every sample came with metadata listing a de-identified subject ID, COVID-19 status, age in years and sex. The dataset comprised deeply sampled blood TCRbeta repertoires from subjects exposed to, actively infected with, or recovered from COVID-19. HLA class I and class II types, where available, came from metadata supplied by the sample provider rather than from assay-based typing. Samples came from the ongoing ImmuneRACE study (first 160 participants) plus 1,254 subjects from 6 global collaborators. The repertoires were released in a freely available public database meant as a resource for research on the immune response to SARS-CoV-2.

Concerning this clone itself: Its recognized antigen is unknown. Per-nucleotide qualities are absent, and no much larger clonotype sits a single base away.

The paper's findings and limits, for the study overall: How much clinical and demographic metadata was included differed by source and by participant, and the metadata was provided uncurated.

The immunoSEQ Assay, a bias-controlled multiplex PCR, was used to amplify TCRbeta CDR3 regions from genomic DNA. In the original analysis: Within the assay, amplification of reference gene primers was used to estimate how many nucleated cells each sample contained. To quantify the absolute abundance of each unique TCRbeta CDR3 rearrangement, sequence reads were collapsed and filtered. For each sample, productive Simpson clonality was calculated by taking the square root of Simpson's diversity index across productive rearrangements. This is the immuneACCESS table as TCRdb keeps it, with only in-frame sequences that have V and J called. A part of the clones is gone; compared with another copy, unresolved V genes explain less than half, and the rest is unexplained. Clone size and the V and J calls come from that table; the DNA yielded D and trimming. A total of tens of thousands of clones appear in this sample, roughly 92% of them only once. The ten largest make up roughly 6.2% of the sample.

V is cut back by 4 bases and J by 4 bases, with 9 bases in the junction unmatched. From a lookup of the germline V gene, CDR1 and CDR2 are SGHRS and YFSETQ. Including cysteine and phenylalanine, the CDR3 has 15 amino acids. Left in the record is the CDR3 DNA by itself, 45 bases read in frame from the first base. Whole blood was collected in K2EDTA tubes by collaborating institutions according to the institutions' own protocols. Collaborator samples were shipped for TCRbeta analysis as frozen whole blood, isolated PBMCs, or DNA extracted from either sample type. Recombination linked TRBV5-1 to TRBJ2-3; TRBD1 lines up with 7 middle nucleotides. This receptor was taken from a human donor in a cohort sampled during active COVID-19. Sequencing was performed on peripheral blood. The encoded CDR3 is CASSGGQTRADTQYF. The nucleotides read TGCGCCAGCAGCGGGGGACAGACTCGTGCAGATACGCAGTATTTT.